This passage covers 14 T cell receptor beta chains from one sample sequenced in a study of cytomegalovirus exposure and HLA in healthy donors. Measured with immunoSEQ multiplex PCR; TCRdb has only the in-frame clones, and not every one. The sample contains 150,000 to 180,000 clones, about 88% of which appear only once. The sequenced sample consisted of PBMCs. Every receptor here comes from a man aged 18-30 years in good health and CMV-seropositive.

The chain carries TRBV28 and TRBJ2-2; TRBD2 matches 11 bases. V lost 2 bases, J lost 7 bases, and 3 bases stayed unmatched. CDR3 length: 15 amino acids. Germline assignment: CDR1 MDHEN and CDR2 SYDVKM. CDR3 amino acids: CASSLGTSGGGELFF. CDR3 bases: TGTGCCAGCAGTTTAGGGACTAGCGGCGGCGGGGAGCTGTTTTTT. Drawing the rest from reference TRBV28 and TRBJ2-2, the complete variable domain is DVKVTQSSRYLVKRTGEKVFLECVQDMDHENMFWYRQDPGLGLRLIYFSYDVKMKEKGDIPEGYSVSREKKERFSLILESASTNQTSMYLCASSLGTSGGGELFFGEGSRLTVL.

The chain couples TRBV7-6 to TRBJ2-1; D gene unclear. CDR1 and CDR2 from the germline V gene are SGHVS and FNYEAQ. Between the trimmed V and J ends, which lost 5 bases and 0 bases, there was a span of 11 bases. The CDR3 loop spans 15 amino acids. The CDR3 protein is CASSQTGSSYNEQFF. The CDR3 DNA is TGTGCCAGCAGCCAGACTGGCAGCTCCTACAATGAGCAGTTCTTC.

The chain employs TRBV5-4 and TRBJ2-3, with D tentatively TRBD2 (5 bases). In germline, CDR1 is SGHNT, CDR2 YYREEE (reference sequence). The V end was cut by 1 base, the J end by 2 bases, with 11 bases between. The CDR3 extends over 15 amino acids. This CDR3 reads CASSLRGADTDTQYF. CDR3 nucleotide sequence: TGTGCCAGCAGCTTGCGGGGAGCCGACACAGATACGCAGTATTTT. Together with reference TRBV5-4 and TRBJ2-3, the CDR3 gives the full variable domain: ETGVTQSPTHLIKTRGQQVTLRCSSQSGHNTVSWYQQALGQGPQFIFQYYREEENGRGNFPPRFSGLQFPNYSSELNVNALELDDSALYLCASSLRGADTDTQYFGPGTRLTVL.

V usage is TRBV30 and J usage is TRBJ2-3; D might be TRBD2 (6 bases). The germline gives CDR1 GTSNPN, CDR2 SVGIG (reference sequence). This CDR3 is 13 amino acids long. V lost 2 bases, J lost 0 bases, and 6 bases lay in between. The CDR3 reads CAWSSGSTDTQYF. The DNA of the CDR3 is TGTGCCTGGAGTAGCGGGAGCACAGATACGCAGTATTTT.

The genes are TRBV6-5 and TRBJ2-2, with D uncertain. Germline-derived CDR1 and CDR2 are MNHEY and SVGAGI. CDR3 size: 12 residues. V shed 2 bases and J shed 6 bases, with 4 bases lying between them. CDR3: CASSYGPGELFF. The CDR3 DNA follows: TGTGCCAGCAGTTACGGGCCCGGGGAGCTGTTTTTT.

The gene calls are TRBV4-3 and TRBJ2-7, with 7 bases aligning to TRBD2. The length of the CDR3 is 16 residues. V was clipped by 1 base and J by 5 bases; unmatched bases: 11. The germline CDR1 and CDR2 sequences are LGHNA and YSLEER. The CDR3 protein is CASSQGLGSGKNEQYF. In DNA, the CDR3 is TGCGCCAGCAGCCAAGGGCTCGGAAGCGGGAAAAACGAGCAGTACTTC.

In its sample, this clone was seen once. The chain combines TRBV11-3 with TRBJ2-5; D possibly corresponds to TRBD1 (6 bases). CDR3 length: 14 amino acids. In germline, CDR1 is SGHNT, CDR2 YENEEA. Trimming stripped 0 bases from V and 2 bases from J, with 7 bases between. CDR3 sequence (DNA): TGTGCCAGCAGCTTAGATAGGGGGCAAGAGACCCAGTACTTC. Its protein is CASSLDRGQETQYF.

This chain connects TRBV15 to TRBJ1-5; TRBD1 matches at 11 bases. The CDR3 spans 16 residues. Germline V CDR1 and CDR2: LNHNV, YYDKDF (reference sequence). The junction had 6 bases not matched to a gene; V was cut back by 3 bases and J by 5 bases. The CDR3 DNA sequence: TGTGCCACCAGCAGTGAGGACAGGGGGCCTTATCAGCCCCAGCATTTT. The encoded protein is CATSSEDRGPYQPQHF.

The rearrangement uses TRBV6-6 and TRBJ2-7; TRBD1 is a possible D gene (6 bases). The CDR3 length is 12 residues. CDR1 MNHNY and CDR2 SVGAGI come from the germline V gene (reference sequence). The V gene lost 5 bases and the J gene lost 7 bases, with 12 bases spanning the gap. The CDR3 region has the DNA TGTGCCAGCAGTCCCAACAGGGAGGAGCAGTACTTC. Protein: CASSPNREEQYF.

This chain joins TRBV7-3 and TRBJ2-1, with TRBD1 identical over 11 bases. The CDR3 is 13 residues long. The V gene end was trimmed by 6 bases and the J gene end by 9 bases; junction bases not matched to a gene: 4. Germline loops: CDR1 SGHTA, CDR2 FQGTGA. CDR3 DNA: TGTGCCAGCAGTGGGGACAGGGGGTCTGAGCAGTTCTTC. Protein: CASSGDRGSEQFF.

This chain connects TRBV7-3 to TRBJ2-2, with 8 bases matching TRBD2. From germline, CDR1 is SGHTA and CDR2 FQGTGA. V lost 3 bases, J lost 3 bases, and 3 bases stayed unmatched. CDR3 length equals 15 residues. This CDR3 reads CASSFTSGDTGELFF. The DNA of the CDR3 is TGTGCCAGCAGCTTCACTAGCGGAGACACCGGGGAGCTGTTTTTT. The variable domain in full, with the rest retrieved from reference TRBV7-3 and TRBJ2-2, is GAGVSQTPSNKVTEKGKYVELRCDPISGHTALYWYRQSLGQGPEFLIYFQGTGAADDSGLPNDRFFAVRPEGSVSTLKIQRTERGDSAVYLCASSFTSGDTGELFFGEGSRLTVL.

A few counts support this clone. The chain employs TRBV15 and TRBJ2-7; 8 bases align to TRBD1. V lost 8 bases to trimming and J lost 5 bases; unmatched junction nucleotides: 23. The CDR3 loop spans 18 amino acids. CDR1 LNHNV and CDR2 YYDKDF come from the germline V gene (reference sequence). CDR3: CATRTGKGSPVTLDEQYF. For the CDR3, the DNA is TGTGCCACCCGGACAGGGAAGGGTAGCCCCGTAACCCTTGACGAGCAGTACTTC. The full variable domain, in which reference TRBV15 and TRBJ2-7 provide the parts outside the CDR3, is DAMVIQNPRYQVTQFGKPVTLSCSQTLNHNVMYWYQQKSSQAPKLLFHYYDKDFNNEADTPDNFQSRRPNTSFCFLDIRSPGLGDTAMYLCATRTGKGSPVTLDEQYFGPGTRLTVT.

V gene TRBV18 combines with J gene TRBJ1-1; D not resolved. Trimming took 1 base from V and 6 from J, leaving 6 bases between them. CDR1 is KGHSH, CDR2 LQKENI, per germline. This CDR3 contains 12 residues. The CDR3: CASSPRVSEAFF. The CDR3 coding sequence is TGTGCCAGCTCACCACGCGTCTCTGAAGCTTTCTTT. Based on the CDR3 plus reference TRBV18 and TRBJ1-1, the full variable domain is NAGVMQNPRHLVRRRGQEARLRCSPMKGHSHVYWYRQLPEEGLKFMVYLQKENIIDESGMPKERFSAEFPKEGPSILRIQQVVRGDSAAYFCASSPRVSEAFFGQGTRLTVV.

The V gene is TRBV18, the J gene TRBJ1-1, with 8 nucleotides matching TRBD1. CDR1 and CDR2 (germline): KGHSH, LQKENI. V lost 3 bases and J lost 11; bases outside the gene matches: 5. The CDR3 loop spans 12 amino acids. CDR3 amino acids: CASSPDRTGAFF. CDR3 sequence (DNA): TGTGCCAGCTCACCGGACAGGACAGGGGCTTTCTTT.